This TCR beta chain is from a study of regulatory T cells in long-lasting Graves disease. About the study: Newly diagnosed Graves' patients had taken antithyroid drugs under 3 months. General study points: Between persistent patients, 2,500 to 3,500 public clonotypes were shared, exceeding the 966 shared between new patients.

Construction of TCR beta libraries relied on iRepertoire HTBI primers and on Arm-PCR targeting CDR3 regions. TCRdb called the multiplex PCR reads again in MiXCR, with one record for every CDR3 protein. The sample includes 560,000 or so distinct CDR3 sequences, around 15% of them seen just once. CDR1 and CDR2 from the germline V gene are SGHNT and YENEEA. The CDR3 is 15 residues long. The time point was: newly diagnosed GD, antithyroid drugs for less than 3 months. PBMCs provided the RNA from which the TCR library was made. For this clonotype: Its antigen is not known. At one end the junction does not follow the germline gene, possibly because of a read error.

This sample also appeared in a second study, on T cells in Graves' hyperthyroidism and ophthalmopathy. That work adds: The study used the HTBI primer set for a first-round RT-PCR of the TCR CDR3. Clonotypes that were expanded in thyroid above 0.001 mostly appeared in blood too.

The TCR originated in a man aged 18 to 29 with Graves disease. The chain employs TRBV11-3 and TRBJ2-3, with a possible D match to TRBD1 (7 bases). The sequencing used peripheral blood mononuclear cells (PBMCs), collected at new diagnosis, from a patient treated with antithyroid drugs. CDR3 sequence (DNA): TGTGCCAGCAGCTTACGACAGGGAGGCACAGATACGCGGTATTTT. This encodes CASSLRQGGTDTRYF.